The rows below give T cell receptor beta chains drawn from one sample of a study of T cell changes during pregnancy in multiple sclerosis. Profiling relied on immunoSEQ multiplex PCR, and the TCRdb table lists in-frame clones only, not all of them. The sample lists about 45,000 clones, less than 95% occurring once. Sequencing was performed on CD4+ T cells from peripheral blood mononuclear cells, taken in the third trimester of pregnancy. These receptors were obtained from a female donor with multiple sclerosis, enrolled in a pregnancy study. Both conserved end residues are part of each CDR3. The D gene is left open where the match is weak. Clone sizes are given selectively: once, few, many, or a class where the clone is expanded.

NA	TRBJ1-1	TRBV27	few	CASSLSRSHSLNTEAFF	TGTGCCAGCAGTTTATCGAGAAGTCACAGCTTGAACACTGAAGCTTTCTTT
NA	TRBJ2-3	TRBV21-1	NA	CASSKEALAGETDTQYF	TGTGCCAGCAGCAAAGAGGCACTAGCGGGAGAAACAGATACGCAGTATTTT
NA	TRBJ1-2	TRBV6-6	NA	CASSYLGREGYTF	TGTGCCAGCAGTTACTTGGGGAGAGAAGGCTACACCTTC
TRBD1	TRBJ2-2	TRBV19	NA	CASSPRGRRELFF	TGTGCCAGTAGTCCCAGGGGGCGCCGGGAGCTGTTTTTT
NA	TRBJ2-7	TRBV7-9	NA	CASSHGSYEQYF	TGTGCCAGCAGCCACGGCTCCTACGAGCAGTACTTC
TRBD1	TRBJ2-7	TRBV7-9	NA	CASSYLGQANYEQYF	TGTGCCAGCAGCTACCTGGGACAGGCAAACTACGAGCAGTACTTC
NA	TRBJ2-1	TRBV5-8	NA	CASSSLGSGGNEQFF	TGTGCCAGCAGCTCCCTAGGTAGCGGAGGTAATGAGCAGTTCTTC
NA	TRBJ2-1	TRBV7-9	NA	CASSLVTSSTYNEQFF	TGTGCCAGCAGCTTAGTTACTAGCAGCACCTACAATGAGCAGTTCTTC
TRBD1	TRBJ1-1	TRBV30	few	CAWSGTGNAEAFF	TGTGCCTGGAGTGGGACAGGGAACGCTGAAGCTTTCTTT
NA	TRBJ1-4	TRBV6-5	NA	CASSYSSRGREKLFF	TGTGCCAGCAGTTACTCGAGTCGTGGGCGTGAAAAACTGTTTTTT
NA	TRBJ1-3	TRBV5-8	NA	CASSFGSSGNTIYF	TGTGCCAGCAGTTTTGGGAGCTCTGGAAACACCATATATTTT
TRBD2	TRBJ2-1	TRBV5-4	NA	CASSPTGTSGSTEQFF	TGTGCCAGCAGCCCGACCGGGACTAGCGGGAGCACTGAGCAGTTCTTC
TRBD1	TRBJ2-7	TRBV2	NA	CASGQGRGGEQYF	TGTGCCAGCGGACAGGGAAGGGGAGGCGAGCAGTACTTC
NA	TRBJ2-5	TRBV7-2	NA	CASSLAGGFPETQYF	TGTGCCAGCAGCTTAGCCGGGGGATTTCCGGAGACCCAGTACTTC
NA	TRBJ2-1	TRBV19	once	CASSPDRGFHEQFF	TGTGCCAGTAGCCCGGACAGAGGATTCCATGAGCAGTTCTTC
TRBD2	TRBJ2-2	TRBV7-3	NA	CASSSSGLAGGRGTGELFF	TGTGCCAGCAGCTCCTCGGGACTAGCGGGAGGGCGTGGCACCGGGGAGCTGTTTTTT
NA	TRBJ2-3	TRBV28	NA	CASSPRDTDTQYF	TGTGCCAGCAGTCCCCGGGACACAGATACGCAGTATTTT
NA	TRBJ1-3	TRBV14	NA	CASSQVRGPGNTIYF	TGTGCCAGCAGCCAAGTTAGGGGCCCTGGAAACACCATATATTTT
NA	TRBJ2-1	TRBV18	NA	CASSPQYGNNEQFF	TGTGCCAGCTCACCACAGTACGGGAACAATGAGCAGTTCTTC
TRBD1	TRBJ2-6	TRBV7-9	NA	CASSLTGTGANVLTF	TGTGCCAGCAGCTTGACAGGGACTGGGGCCAACGTCCTGACTTTC
NA	TRBJ2-6	TRBV7-2	NA	CASSSVGANVLTF	TGTGCCAGCAGCTCGGTGGGGGCCAACGTCCTGACTTTC
NA	TRBJ2-3	TRBV7-2	NA	CASSSAGFTDTQYF	TGTGCCAGCAGCTCCGCCGGGTTCACAGATACGCAGTATTTT
TRBD2	TRBJ2-1	TRBV10-3	NA	CAIRGGLAGGPYNEQFF	TGTGCCATCAGGGGGGGTCTAGCGGGAGGGCCTTACAATGAGCAGTTCTTC
NA	TRBJ2-7	TRBV10-3	NA	CAISEDPGRLAYEQYF	TGTGCCATCAGTGAGGATCCGGGGAGGCTGGCCTACGAGCAGTACTTC
TRBD2	TRBJ2-1	TRBV5-1	NA	CASSRSSGISYNEQFF	TGCGCCAGCAGTAGATCTAGCGGAATCTCCTACAATGAGCAGTTCTTC
TRBD1	TRBJ2-1	TRBV6-5	few	CASSRRTTGVGEQFF	TGTGCCAGCAGCCGACGGACGACAGGGGTTGGCGAGCAGTTCTTC
NA	TRBJ1-5	TRBV6-1	NA	CASSGGQGVSNQPQHF	TGTGCCAGCAGTGGGGGGCAGGGCGTTAGCAATCAGCCCCAGCATTTT
NA	TRBJ1-3	TRBV18	NA	CAGSVRVSAGNTIYF	TGTGCCGGCTCGGTGAGGGTATCCGCTGGAAACACCATATATTTT
TRBD1	TRBJ1-2	TRBV28	NA	CASSQDRVFGYTF	TGTGCCAGCAGCCAAGACAGGGTGTTTGGCTACACCTTC
TRBD1	TRBJ1-2	TRBV10-3	NA	CAISGDRGQGYTF	TGTGCCATCAGCGGGGACAGGGGGCAAGGCTACACCTTC
NA	TRBJ2-7	TRBV18	NA	CASSPKGGTEQYF	TGTGCCAGCTCACCAAAAGGAGGGACCGAGCAGTACTTC
NA	TRBJ2-2	TRBV19	NA	CASSIAGSTGELFF	TGTGCCAGTAGTATTGCAGGCTCTACCGGGGAGCTGTTTTTT
NA	TRBJ2-3	TRBV9	NA	CASSVESGLSGTDTQYF	TGTGCCAGCAGCGTAGAGTCAGGGTTGAGTGGCACAGATACGCAGTATTTT
TRBD2	TRBJ2-7	TRBV4-2	NA	CAGSQLGRGGRDEQYF	TGTGCCGGCAGCCAACTCGGGAGGGGAGGGAGGGACGAGCAGTACTTC
TRBD2	TRBJ2-7	TRBV7-9	NA	CASSRTGTSGREQYF	TGTGCCAGCAGCCGCACCGGGACTAGCGGGAGGGAACAGTACTTC
NA	TRBJ1-2	TRBV28	NA	CAGGGGGYGYTF	TGTGCCGGCGGGGGTGGCGGCTATGGCTACACCTTC
TRBD2	TRBJ2-7	TRBV18	NA	CASSPQSSGILREQYF	TGTGCCAGCTCACCACAATCTAGCGGGATTTTGCGCGAGCAGTACTTC
NA	TRBJ2-1	TRBV5-1	NA	CASSLANRGLSYNEQFF	TGCGCCAGCAGCTTGGCCAATAGGGGTCTCTCCTACAATGAGCAGTTCTTC
NA	TRBJ1-2	TRBV10-3	NA	CAISDFQNYGYTF	TGTGCCATCAGTGATTTCCAAAACTATGGCTACACCTTC
NA	TRBJ2-7	TRBV13	NA	CASSLGLGVHEQYF	TGTGCCAGCAGCTTAGGGCTAGGGGTCCACGAGCAGTACTTC
TRBD1	TRBJ1-1	TRBV6-6	NA	CASRPGQENTEAFF	TGTGCCAGCAGACCCGGACAGGAGAACACTGAAGCTTTCTTT
TRBD2	TRBJ2-3	TRBV18	NA	CASSSGLATDTQYF	TGTGCCAGCTCATCTGGACTAGCGACAGATACGCAGTATTTT
NA	TRBJ2-2	TRBV5-6	once	CASSPPPRLEGTGELFF	TGTGCCAGCAGCCCTCCCCCCCGTTTGGAGGGCACCGGGGAGCTGTTTTTT
NA	TRBJ2-1	TRBV6-6	NA	CASSLSNNEQFF	TGTGCCAGCAGTTTGTCTAACAATGAGCAGTTCTTC